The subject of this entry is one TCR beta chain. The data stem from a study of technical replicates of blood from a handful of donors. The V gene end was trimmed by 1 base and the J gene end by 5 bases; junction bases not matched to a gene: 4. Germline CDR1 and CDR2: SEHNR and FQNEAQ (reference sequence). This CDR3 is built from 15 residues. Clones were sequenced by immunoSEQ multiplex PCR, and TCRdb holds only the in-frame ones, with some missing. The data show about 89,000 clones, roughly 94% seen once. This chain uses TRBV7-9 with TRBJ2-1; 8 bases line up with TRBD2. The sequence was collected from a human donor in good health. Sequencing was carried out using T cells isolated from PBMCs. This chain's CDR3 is CASSLVPGGNNEQFF. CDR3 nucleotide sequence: TGTGCCAGCAGCTTAGTACCGGGGGGGAACAATGAGCAGTTCTTC. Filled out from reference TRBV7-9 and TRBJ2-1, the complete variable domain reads DTGVSQNPRHKITKRGQNVTFRCDPISEHNRLYWYRQTLGQGPEFLTYFQNEAQLEKSRLLSDRFSAERPKGSFSTLEIQRTEQGDSAMYLCASSLVPGGNNEQFFGPGTRLTVL.